This TCR beta chain was recorded in a study of blood T cell repertoires in COVID-19. About the research overall: COVID-19 samples, acute and convalescent, were from the United States, Italy and Spain. The analysed material was cDNA or gDNA that came from T cells, B-cell-depleted T cells, or PBMCs.

Per the germline V gene, CDR1 is LNHNV and CDR2 is YYDKDF (reference sequence). The CDR3 length is 15 residues. After removal of 5 bases from V and 3 bases from J, the junction contained 4 bases not matched to a gene. Authors' methods: Estimation of nucleated cell counts relied on the amplification of reference gene primers. Repertoires were generated with immunoSEQ multiplex PCR, while TCRdb's copy carries only in-frame clones and drops some. The V and J calls and the clone size are those of that table, but D and trimming were determined from the DNA. The profile covers about 71,000 clones, with roughly 89% appearing a single time and 2% taken by the ten largest.

The sample was peripheral blood. The receptor comes from a man between 25 and 39 years old with acute or convalescent COVID-19. The V gene is TRBV15, the J gene TRBJ2-1; 10 nucleotides align to TRBD2. CDR3 amino acids: CATSARTSGYNEQFF. As DNA, the CDR3 is TGTGCCACCAGCGCCCGGACTAGCGGCTACAATGAGCAGTTCTTC.